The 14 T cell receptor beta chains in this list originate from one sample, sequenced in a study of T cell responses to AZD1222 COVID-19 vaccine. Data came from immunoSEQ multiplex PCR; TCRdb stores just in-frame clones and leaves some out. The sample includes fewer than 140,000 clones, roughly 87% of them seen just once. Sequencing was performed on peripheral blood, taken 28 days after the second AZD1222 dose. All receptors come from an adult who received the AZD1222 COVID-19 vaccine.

CDR3 DNA: TGTGCCAGCAGTAAAACCGGGACAACGAACACCGGGGAGCTGTTTTTT. It yields the protein CASSKTGTTNTGELFF. The chain recombines TRBV27 with TRBJ2-2, with D possibly TRBD1 on 6 matching bases. The CDR3 runs 16 residues. The germline V gene has CDR1 MNHEY and CDR2 SMNVEV (reference sequence). V was trimmed by 5 bases and J by 0 bases, leaving 13 bases between them.

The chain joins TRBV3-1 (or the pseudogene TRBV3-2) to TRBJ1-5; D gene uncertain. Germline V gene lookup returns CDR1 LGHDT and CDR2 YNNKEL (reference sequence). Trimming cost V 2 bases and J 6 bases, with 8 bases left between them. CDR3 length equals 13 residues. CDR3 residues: CASSQSKVQPQHF. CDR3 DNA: TGTGCCAGCAGCCAAAGTAAGGTTCAGCCCCAGCATTTT.

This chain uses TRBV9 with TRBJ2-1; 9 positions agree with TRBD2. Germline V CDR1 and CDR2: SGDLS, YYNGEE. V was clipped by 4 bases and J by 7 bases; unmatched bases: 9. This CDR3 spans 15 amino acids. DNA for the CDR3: TGTGCCAGCAGCCCCTCAGGCGGGGGGGCGAATGAGCAGTTCTTC. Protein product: CASSPSGGGANEQFF.

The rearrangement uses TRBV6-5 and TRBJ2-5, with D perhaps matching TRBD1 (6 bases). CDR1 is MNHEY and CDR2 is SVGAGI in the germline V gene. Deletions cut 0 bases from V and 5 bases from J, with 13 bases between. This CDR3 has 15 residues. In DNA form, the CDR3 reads TGTGCCAGCAGTTACTCGAACAGGGTAGGGGAGACCCAGTACTTC. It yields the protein CASSYSNRVGETQYF.

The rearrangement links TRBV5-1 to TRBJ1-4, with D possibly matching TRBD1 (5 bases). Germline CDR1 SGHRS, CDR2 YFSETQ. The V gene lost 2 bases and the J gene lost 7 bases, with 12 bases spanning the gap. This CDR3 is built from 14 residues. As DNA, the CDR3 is TGCGCCAGCAGCTTCGGGACGCGCCTTGAAAAACTGTTTTTT. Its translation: CASSFGTRLEKLFF.

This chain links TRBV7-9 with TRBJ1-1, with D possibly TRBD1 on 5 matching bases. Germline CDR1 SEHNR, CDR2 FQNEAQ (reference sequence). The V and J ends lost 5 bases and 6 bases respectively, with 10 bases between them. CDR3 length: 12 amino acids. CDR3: CASSLQGPEAFF. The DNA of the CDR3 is TGTGCCAGCAGCCTCCAGGGCCCTGAAGCTTTCTTT.

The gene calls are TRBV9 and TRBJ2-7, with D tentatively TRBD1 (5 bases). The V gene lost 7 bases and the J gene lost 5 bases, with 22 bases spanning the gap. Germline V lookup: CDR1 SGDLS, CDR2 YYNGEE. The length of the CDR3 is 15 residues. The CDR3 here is CASGLGKGRGNEQYF. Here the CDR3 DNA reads TGTGCCAGCGGCCTGGGAAAGGGAAGGGGAAACGAGCAGTACTTC.

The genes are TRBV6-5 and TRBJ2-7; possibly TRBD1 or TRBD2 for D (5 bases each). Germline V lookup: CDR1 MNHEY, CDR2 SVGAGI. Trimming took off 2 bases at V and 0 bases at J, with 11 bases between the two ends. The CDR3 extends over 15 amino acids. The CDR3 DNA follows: TGTGCCAGCAGTTACAGCAGGGACCCCTCCTACGAGCAGTACTTC. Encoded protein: CASSYSRDPSYEQYF.

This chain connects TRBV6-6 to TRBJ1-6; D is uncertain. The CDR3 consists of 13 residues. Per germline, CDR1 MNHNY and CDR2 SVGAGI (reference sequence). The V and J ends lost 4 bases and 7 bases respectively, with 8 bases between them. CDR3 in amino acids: CASSFRTNSPLHF. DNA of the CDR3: TGTGCCAGCAGTTTCAGGACCAATTCACCCCTCCACTTT.

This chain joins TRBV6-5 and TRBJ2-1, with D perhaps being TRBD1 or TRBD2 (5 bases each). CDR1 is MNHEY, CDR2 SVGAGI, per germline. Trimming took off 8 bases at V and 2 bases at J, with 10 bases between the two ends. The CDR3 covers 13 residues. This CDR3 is CASVGTTYNEQFF. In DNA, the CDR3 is TGTGCCAGCGTGGGGACCACCTACAATGAGCAGTTCTTC.

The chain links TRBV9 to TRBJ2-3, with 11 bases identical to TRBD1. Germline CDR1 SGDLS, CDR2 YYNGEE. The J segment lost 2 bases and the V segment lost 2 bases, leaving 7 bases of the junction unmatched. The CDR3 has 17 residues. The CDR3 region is CASSVGQGARPTDTQYF. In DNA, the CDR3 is TGTGCCAGCAGCGTTGGACAGGGGGCGCGACCCACAGATACGCAGTATTTT.

The CDR3 bases are TGTGCCAGCTCACCATCTCAGGGCCGGAATTCACCCCTCCACTTT. Its protein product is CASSPSQGRNSPLHF. This rearrangement joins TRBV18 to TRBJ1-6; D may be TRBD1 (5 bases). CDR1 and CDR2 (germline): KGHSH, LQKENI. The V and J ends lost 2 bases and 7 bases respectively, with 12 bases between them. This CDR3 region has 15 residues.

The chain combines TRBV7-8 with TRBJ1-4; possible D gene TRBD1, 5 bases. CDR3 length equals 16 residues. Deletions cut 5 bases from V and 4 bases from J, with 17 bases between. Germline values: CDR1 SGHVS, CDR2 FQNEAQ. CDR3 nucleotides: TGTGCCAGCAGCGCCCTCGGGGGGACGCGTAATGAAAAACTGTTTTTT. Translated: CASSALGGTRNEKLFF.

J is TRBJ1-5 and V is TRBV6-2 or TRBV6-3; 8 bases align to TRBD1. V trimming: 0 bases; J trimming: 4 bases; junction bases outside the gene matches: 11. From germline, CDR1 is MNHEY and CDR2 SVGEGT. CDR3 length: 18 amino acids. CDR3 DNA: TGTGCCAGCAGTTACTCGACAGGGGCCGTACAAAGGAATCAGCCCCAGCATTTT. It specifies CASSYSTGAVQRNQPQHF.